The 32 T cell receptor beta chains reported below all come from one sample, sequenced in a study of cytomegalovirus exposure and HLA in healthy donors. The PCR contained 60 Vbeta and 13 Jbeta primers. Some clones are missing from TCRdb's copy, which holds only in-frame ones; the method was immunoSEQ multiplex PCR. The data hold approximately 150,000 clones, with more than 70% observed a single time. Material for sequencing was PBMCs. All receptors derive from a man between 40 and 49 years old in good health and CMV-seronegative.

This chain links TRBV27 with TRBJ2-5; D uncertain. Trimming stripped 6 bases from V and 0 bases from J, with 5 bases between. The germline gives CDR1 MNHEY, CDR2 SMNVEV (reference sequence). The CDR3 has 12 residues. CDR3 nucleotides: TGTGCCAGCAGCCATTACCAAGAGACCCAGTACTTC. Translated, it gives CASSHYQETQYF.

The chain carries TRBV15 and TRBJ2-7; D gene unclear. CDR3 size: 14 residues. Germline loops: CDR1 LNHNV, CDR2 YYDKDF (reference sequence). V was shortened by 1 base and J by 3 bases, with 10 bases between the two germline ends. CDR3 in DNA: TGTGCCACCAGCAGAGGTGATAGAGGCTACGAGCAGTACTTC. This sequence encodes CATSRGDRGYEQYF. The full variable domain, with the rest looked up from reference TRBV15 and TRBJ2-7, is DAMVIQNPRYQVTQFGKPVTLSCSQTLNHNVMYWYQQKSSQAPKLLFHYYDKDFNNEADTPDNFQSRRPNTSFCFLDIRSPGLGDTAMYLCATSRGDRGYEQYFGPGTRLTVT.

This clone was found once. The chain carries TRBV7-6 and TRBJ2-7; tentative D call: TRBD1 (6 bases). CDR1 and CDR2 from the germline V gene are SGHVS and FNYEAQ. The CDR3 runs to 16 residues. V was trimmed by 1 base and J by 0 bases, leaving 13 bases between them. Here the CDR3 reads CASSLGGPQSSYEQYF. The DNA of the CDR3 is TGTGCCAGCAGCTTAGGGGGGCCCCAAAGCTCCTACGAGCAGTACTTC.

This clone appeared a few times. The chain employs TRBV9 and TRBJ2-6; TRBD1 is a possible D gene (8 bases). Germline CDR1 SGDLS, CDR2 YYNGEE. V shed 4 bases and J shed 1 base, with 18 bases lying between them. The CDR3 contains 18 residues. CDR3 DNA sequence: TGTGCCAGCAGCTCACTAACAGGGGGGGTATCTGGGGCCAACGTCCTGACTTTC. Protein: CASSSLTGGVSGANVLTF.

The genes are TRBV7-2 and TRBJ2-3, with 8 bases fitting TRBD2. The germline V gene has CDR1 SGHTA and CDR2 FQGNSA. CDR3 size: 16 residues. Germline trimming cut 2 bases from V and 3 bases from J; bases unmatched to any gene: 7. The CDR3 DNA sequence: TGTGCCAGCAGCTTAAGGGCGGGGGGTCTAACAGATACGCAGTATTTT. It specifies CASSLRAGGLTDTQYF. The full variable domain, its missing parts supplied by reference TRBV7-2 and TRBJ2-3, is GAGVSQSPSNKVTEKGKDVELRCDPISGHTALYWYRQSLGQGLEFLIYFQGNSAPDKSGLPSDRFSAERTGGSVSTLTIQRTQQEDSAVYLCASSLRAGGLTDTQYFGPGTRLTVL.

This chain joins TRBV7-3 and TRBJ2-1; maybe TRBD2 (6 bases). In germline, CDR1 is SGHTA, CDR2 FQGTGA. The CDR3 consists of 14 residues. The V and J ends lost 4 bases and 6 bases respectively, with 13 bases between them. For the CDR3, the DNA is TGTGCCAGCAGCTCGGGGGACTTTGGCAATGAGCAGTTCTTC. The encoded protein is CASSSGDFGNEQFF. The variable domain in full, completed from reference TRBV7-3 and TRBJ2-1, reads GAGVSQTPSNKVTEKGKYVELRCDPISGHTALYWYRQSLGQGPEFLIYFQGTGAADDSGLPNDRFFAVRPEGSVSTLKIQRTERGDSAVYLCASSSGDFGNEQFFGPGTRLTVL.

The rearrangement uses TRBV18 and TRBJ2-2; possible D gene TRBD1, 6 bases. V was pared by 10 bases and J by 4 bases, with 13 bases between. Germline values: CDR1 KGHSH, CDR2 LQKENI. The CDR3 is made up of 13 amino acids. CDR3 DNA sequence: TGTGCCACCCGGACAGAACTCACCGGGGAGCTGTTTTTT. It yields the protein CATRTELTGELFF.

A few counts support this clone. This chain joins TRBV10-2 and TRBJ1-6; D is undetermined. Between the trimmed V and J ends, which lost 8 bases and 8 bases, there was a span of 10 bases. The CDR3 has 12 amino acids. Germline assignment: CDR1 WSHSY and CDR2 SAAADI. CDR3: CASRYEDSPLHF. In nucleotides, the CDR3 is TGCGCCAGCCGATACGAGGATTCACCCCTCCACTTT.

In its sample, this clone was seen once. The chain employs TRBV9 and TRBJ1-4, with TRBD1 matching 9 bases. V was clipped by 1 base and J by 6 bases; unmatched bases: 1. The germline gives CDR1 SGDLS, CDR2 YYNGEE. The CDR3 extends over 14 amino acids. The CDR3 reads CASSVRDRDEKLFF. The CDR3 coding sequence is TGTGCCAGCAGCGTAAGGGACAGGGATGAAAAACTGTTTTTT.

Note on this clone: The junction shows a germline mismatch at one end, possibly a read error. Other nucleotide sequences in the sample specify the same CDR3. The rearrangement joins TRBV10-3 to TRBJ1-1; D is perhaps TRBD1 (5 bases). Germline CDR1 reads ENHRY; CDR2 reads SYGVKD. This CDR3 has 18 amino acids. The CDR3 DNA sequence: TGTGCCATGCGGGGAGTCCTTGGACACCTCTCGGGATTCACTGAGGCTTTCTTT. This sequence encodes CAMRGVLGHLSGFTEAFF.

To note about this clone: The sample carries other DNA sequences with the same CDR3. CDR3 amino acids: CASSIRQPNYGYTF. CDR3 DNA: TGTGCCAGTAGTATTAGACAGCCTAACTATGGCTACACCTTC. V and J are TRBV19 and TRBJ1-2, with D tentatively TRBD1 (5 bases). The CDR3 loop spans 14 amino acids. Trimming removed 3 bases at V and 0 bases at J, with 8 bases between. In germline, CDR1 is LNHDA, CDR2 SQIVND (reference sequence).

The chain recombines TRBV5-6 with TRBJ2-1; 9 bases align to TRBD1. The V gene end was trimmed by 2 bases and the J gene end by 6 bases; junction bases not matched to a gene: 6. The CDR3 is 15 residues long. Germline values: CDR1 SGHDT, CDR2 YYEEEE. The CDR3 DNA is TGTGCCAGCAGCTTTTGGGACAGGGTAATCAATGAGCAGTTCTTC. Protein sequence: CASSFWDRVINEQFF.

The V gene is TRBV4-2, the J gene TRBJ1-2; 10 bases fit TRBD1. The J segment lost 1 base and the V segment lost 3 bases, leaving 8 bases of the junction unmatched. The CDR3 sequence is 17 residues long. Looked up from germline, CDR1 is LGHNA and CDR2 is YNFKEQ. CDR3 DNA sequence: TGTGCCAGCAGCCAGGCCGGGACAGGGGCCAATAACTATGGCTACACCTTC. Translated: CASSQAGTGANNYGYTF.

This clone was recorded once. The DNA of the CDR3 is TGCGCCAGCAGCACCGAGGGGGCAGATACGCAGTATTTT. Its translation is CASSTEGADTQYF. The chain uses TRBV5-1 and TRBJ2-3, with D perhaps TRBD1 (6 bases). The CDR3 contains 13 residues. The germline V and J ends were trimmed by 4 bases and 4 bases, with 10 bases remaining between them. Germline V gene lookup returns CDR1 SGHRS and CDR2 YFSETQ.

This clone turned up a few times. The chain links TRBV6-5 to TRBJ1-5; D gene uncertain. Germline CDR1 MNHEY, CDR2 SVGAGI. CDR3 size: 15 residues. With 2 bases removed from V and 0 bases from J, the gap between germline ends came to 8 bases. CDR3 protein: CASSYTQYSNQPQHF. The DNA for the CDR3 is TGTGCCAGCAGTTACACTCAATATAGCAATCAGCCCCAGCATTTT.

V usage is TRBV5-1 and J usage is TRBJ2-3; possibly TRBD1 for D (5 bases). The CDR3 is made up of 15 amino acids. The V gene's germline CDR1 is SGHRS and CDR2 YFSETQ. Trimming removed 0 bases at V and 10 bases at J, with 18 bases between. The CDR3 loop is CASSLAALGQGPQYF. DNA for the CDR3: TGCGCCAGCAGCTTGGCCGCTTTGGGGCAGGGCCCGCAGTATTTT.

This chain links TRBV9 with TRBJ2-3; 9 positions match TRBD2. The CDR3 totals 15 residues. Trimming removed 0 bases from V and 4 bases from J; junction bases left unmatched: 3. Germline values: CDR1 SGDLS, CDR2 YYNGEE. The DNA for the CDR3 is TGTGCCAGCAGCGTAGTTGCGGGGGGGTCAGATACGCAGTATTTT. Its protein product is CASSVVAGGSDTQYF.

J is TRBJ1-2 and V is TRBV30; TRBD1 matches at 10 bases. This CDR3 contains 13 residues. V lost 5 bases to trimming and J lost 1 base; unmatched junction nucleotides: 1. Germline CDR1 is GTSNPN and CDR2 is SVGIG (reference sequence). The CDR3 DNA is TGTGCCTGGCGGGACAGGGGTAACTATGGCTACACCTTC. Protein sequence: CAWRDRGNYGYTF.

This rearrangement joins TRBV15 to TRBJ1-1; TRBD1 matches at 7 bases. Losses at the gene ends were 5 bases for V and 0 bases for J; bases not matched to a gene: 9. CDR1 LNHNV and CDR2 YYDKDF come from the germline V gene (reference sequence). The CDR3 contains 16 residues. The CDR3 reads CATSHGFGTVNTEAFF. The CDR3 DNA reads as TGTGCCACCAGCCACGGGTTTGGGACAGTGAACACTGAAGCTTTCTTT.

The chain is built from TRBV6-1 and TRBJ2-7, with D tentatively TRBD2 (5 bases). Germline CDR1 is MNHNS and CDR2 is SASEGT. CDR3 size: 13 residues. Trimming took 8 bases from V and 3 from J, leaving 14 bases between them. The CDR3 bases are TGTGCCAGCCAGCGACTAACAAGCTACGAGCAGTACTTC. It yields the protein CASQRLTSYEQYF.

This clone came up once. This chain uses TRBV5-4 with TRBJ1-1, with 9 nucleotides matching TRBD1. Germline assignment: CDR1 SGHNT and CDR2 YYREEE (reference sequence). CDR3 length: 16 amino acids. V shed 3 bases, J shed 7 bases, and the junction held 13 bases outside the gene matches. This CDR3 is CASSSPGQGSLREAFF. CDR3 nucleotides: TGTGCCAGCAGCTCTCCGGGACAGGGAAGTCTCCGTGAAGCTTTCTTT.

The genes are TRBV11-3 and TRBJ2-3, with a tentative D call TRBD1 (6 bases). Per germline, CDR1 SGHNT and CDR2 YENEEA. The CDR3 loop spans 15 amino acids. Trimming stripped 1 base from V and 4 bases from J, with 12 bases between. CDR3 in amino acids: CASSLAGTRADTQYF. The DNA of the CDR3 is TGTGCCAGCAGCTTAGCCGGGACAAGGGCAGATACGCAGTATTTT.

The CDR3 here is CASSYSVREGNEQYF. DNA of the CDR3: TGTGCCAGCAGTTACTCGGTCAGGGAGGGAAACGAGCAGTACTTC. The V and J genes are TRBV6-5 and TRBJ2-7; 7 nucleotides align to TRBD2. CDR1 MNHEY and CDR2 SVGAGI come from the germline V gene. With 0 bases clipped from V and 5 bases from J, the junction kept 7 bases outside the gene matches. The CDR3 consists of 15 residues.

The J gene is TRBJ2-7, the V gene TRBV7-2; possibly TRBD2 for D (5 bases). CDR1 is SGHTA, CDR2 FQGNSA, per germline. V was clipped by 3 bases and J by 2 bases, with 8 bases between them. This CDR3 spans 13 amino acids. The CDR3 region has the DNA TGTGCCAGCAGCTTGGTCGGGGCCTACGAGCAGTACTTC. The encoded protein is CASSLVGAYEQYF.

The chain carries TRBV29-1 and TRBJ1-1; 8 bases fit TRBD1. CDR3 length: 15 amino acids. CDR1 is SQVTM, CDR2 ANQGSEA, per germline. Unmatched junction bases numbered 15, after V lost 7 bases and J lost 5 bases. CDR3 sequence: CSAQSLGQGRTEAFF. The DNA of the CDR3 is TGCAGCGCCCAATCCCTTGGACAGGGTAGGACTGAAGCTTTCTTT.

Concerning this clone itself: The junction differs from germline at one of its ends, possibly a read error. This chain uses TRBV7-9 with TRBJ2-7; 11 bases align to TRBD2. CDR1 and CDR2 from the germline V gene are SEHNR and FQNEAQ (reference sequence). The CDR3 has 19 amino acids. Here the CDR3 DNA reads TGTTCCAGCAGCTTAGTTAGAGTAGCGGGGGGGACCTACTCCTACGAGCAGTACTTC. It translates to CSSSLVRVAGGTYSYEQYF.

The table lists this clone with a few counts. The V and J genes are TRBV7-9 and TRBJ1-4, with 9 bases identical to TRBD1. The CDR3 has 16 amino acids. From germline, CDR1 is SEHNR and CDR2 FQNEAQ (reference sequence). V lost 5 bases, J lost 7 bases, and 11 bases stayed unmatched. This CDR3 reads CASSLSGQGKVEKLFF. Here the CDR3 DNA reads TGTGCCAGCAGCCTCAGCGGACAGGGGAAGGTTGAAAAACTGTTTTTT.

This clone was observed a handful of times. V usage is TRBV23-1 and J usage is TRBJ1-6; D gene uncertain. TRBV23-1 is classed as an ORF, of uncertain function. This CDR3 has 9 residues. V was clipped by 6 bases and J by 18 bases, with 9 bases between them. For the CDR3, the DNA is TGCGCCAGCAGATCCGGGGACCACTTT. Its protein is CASRSGDHF.

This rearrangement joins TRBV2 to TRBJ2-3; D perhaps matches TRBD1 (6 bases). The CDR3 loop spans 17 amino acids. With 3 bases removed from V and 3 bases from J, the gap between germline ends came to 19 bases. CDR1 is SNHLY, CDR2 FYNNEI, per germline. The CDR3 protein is CASSEFSGVEKTDTQYF. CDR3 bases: TGTGCCAGCAGTGAGTTTTCAGGGGTGGAAAAGACAGATACGCAGTATTTT.

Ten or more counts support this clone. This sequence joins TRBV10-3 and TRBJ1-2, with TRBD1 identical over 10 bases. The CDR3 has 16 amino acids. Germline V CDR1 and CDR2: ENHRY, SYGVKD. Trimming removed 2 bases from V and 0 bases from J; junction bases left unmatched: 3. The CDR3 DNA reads TGTGCCATCAGTGAGATAGGGACAGGGGCTAACTATGGCTACACCTTC. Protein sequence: CAISEIGTGANYGYTF.

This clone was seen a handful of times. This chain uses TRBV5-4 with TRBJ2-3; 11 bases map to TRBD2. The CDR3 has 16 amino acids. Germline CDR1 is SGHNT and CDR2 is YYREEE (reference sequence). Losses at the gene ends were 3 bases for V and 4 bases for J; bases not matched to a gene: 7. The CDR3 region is CASSSPLAGGPDTQYF. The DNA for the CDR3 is TGTGCCAGCAGCTCGCCATTAGCGGGGGGGCCAGATACGCAGTATTTT.

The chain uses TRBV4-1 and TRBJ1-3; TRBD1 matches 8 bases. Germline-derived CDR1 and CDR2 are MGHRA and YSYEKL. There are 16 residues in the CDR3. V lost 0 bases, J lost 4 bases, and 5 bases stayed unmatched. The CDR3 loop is CASSQDWTGTGNTIYF. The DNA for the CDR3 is TGCGCCAGCAGCCAAGATTGGACAGGGACGGGAAACACCATATATTTT.